This TCR beta chain was captured by sequencing in a study of blood T cell repertoires in COVID-19. This table comes from immunoSEQ multiplex PCR, and its TCRdb copy is limited to in-frame clones, with some not included. The sample lists 150,000 to 200,000 clones, more than 75% occurring once. Sample: peripheral blood. The TCR originated in a woman between 40 and 50 years old with COVID-19, enrolled during active disease.

This CDR3 reads CASSFKWQGVNSPLHF. CDR3 DNA: TGTGCCAGCAGCTTTAAATGGCAGGGGGTCAATTCACCCCTCCACTTT. The V gene is TRBV11-2, the J gene TRBJ1-6, with 7 bases fitting TRBD1. V was pared by 3 bases and J by 7 bases, with 9 bases of the junction left unmatched. This CDR3 is 16 amino acids long. Germline V gives CDR1 SGHAT, CDR2 FQNNGV. The full variable domain, rest sourced from reference TRBV11-2 and TRBJ1-6, is EAGVAQSPRYKIIEKRQSVAFWCNPISGHATLYWYQQILGQGPKLLIQFQNNGVVDDSQLPKDRFSAERLKGVDSTLKIQPAKLEDSAVYLCASSFKWQGVNSPLHFGNGTRLTVT.